This T cell receptor beta chain was sequenced during a study of blood T cell repertoires in COVID-19. Study at large: Spain, Italy and the United States supplied samples that represented acute and convalescent COVID-19.

The ends lost 4 bases at V and 9 bases at J; junction bases unmatched: 11. Looked up from germline, CDR1 is ENHRY and CDR2 is SYGVKD. CDR3 length: 15 residues. One Seattle source followed patients from active infection through their disease course. In its sample, this clone was seen a few times. In the original workflow: Reference gene primer amplification gave nucleated cell count estimates. The table came from immunoSEQ multiplex PCR; TCRdb's copy has only in-frame clones and leaves some out. The D gene and trimming were derived from the DNA, and the V and J assignments and clone size from that table. This sample carries 200,000 to 300,000 clones, 85% to 90% of them seen once, and the ten largest clones take around 5%.

This clonotype was obtained from a woman aged 60-75 years with COVID-19, enrolled during active disease. Sequenced: peripheral blood. This chain joins TRBV10-3 and TRBJ2-1; 8 nucleotides agree with TRBD2. CDR3 protein: CAISGMGSSGVEQFF. The CDR3 DNA reads TGTGCCATCAGTGGGATGGGGAGTAGCGGGGTTGAGCAGTTCTTC.